The clone carrying this T cell receptor beta chain was observed at least ten times. Its antigen is unidentified. These data belong to a study of regulatory T cells in long-lasting Graves disease. For the study at large: The term persistent Graves' disease signified upward of 5 years on antithyroid drugs with positive TSH receptor antibodies. Regarding the study as a whole: It was in persistent disease that TRBV28, TRBJ1-2 and TRBJ2-5 were favored. Persistent patients shared more public clonotypes (2,741) than newly diagnosed patients (about 1,000).

The length of the CDR3 is 13 residues. Germline V lookup: CDR1 MDHEN, CDR2 SYDVKM. V was trimmed by 6 bases and J by 3 bases, leaving 11 bases between them. Time point indicated: persistent/refractory GD, antithyroid drugs over 5 years with positive TRAb. Generation of the TCR library employed RNA extracted from PBMCs. Investigators prepared the TCR beta libraries by applying iRepertoire HTBI primers and Arm-PCR of CDR3 regions. Each CDR3 protein is one row after TCRdb ran MiXCR on the multiplex PCR reads. The profile covers 350,000 to 500,000 distinct CDR3 sequences, with roughly a fifth appearing a single time and 14% taken by the ten largest.

The sequenced sample was peripheral blood mononuclear cells (PBMCs), obtained when the disease was refractory, from a patient treated with antithyroid drugs. V and J are TRBV28 and TRBJ1-2; no firm D call. The sequence was collected from a female donor with Graves disease. The CDR3 DNA reads TGTGCCAGCAGGCGCCCTTCCTACTATGGCTACACCTTC. This sequence encodes CASRRPSYYGYTF.